The 27 T cell receptor beta chains below come from one sample, sequenced in a study of T cell repertoires in aging, cancer and after chemotherapy. Amplification of TCR beta used genomic DNA extracted from peripheral blood. Multiplex touch-down PCR with TRB-A/B primers amplified rearranged V-D-J TRB sequences. MiXCR, run by TCRdb on the multiplex PCR reads, gives a single entry per CDR3 protein. In the table there are about 2,200 distinct CDR3 sequences, about 37% of which are singletons. Sequencing was carried out using blood. Receptors were obtained from a human donor with a solid tumor.

Turning to this clonotype: This may come from a read error, since a much larger clone is one base off. V gene TRBV6-1 combines with J gene TRBJ2-7; 9 nucleotides agree with TRBD2. Germline trimming cut 0 bases from V and 3 bases from J; bases unmatched to any gene: 3. This CDR3 has 15 residues. Germline loops: CDR1 MNHNS, CDR2 SASEGT. CDR3 residues: CASSEASGGYYEQYF. CDR3 DNA sequence: TGTGCCAGCAGTGAAGCTAGCGGGGGCTACTACGAGCAGTACTTC.

This chain links TRBV15 with TRBJ2-1, with TRBD1 identical over 7 bases. V gave up 5 bases and J gave up 0 bases; unmatched junction bases: 7. Germline-derived CDR1 and CDR2 are LNHNV and YYDKDF (reference sequence). The CDR3 has 16 amino acids. In DNA form, the CDR3 reads TGTGCCACCAGCGGACAGGACCTGAGCTCCTACAATGAGCAGTTCTTC. Protein: CATSGQDLSSYNEQFF.

This clonotype was counted between two and nine times. CDR3 sequence: CASSEWGQGGRNYGYTF. CDR3 sequence (DNA): TGTGCCAGCAGCGAATGGGGACAGGGGGGCAGAAACTATGGCTACACCTTC. This chain connects TRBV7-9 to TRBJ1-2; 11 bases match TRBD1. Germline CDR1 SEHNR, CDR2 FQNEAQ (reference sequence). The CDR3 loop spans 17 amino acids. V lost 5 bases and J lost 2; bases outside the gene matches: 10.

This chain joins TRBV6-5 and TRBJ2-7; D is uncertain. The V gene lost 6 bases and the J gene lost 3 bases, with 12 bases spanning the gap. The CDR3 length is 13 residues. Germline lookup yields CDR1 MNHEY and CDR2 SVGAGI. CDR3 sequence: CASRHPLNYEQYF. In DNA, the CDR3 is TGTGCCAGCAGACATCCCCTTAACTACGAGCAGTACTTC.

Turning to this clonotype: A read error may produce the germline difference seen at one junction end. CDR3 loop: CASGLRRADEQYF. Here the CDR3 DNA reads TGTGCCAGCGGCTTACGACGGGCCGACGAGCAGTACTTC. The genes are TRBV7-2 and TRBJ2-7; D is uncertain. CDR1 and CDR2 from the germline V gene are SGHTA and FQGNSA. This CDR3 has 13 amino acids.

The CDR3 reads CASSGGNEQFF. CDR3 nucleotide sequence: TGTGCCAGCAGCGGGGGAAATGAGCAGTTCTTC. J is TRBJ2-1 and V is TRBV12-3 or TRBV12-4, with TRBD2 as a possible D gene (6 bases). Trimming shortened V by 6 bases and J by 7 bases, and 7 bases separated the two germline ends. The CDR3 consists of 11 residues.

The chain couples TRBV18 to TRBJ2-1, with 9 bases fitting TRBD1. With V trimmed by 4 bases and J by 8 bases, 9 bases remained unmatched. The CDR3 totals 15 residues. CDR1 and CDR2 (germline): KGHSH, LQKENI. CDR3 nucleotide sequence: TGTGCCAGCTCACTACCAGGAGGGGACAGGGATGAGCAGTTCTTC. Translating it yields CASSLPGGDRDEQFF.

This chain connects TRBV18 to TRBJ2-5; weak D call: TRBD2 (6 bases). CDR3 length: 17 amino acids. Germline CDR1 KGHSH, CDR2 LQKENI. Trimming cost V 4 bases and J 7 bases, with 25 bases left between them. This chain's CDR3 is CASSQQYGGDKVGTQYF. The CDR3 region has the DNA TGTGCCAGCTCACAACAGTACGGAGGGGATAAAGTTGGGACCCAGTACTTC.

The chain has TRBV6-2 or TRBV6-3 and TRBJ2-1; TRBD1 agrees at 7 bases. The J segment lost 0 bases and the V segment lost 2 bases, leaving 7 bases of the junction unmatched. CDR1 and CDR2 from the germline V gene are MNHEY and SVGEGT. This CDR3 is built from 17 residues. Here the CDR3 DNA reads TGTGCCAGCAGTTACCCTTGGGACAGAAGCTCCTACAATGAGCAGTTCTTC. It specifies CASSYPWDRSSYNEQFF.

This clonotype turned up a few times. The gene calls are TRBV6-1 and TRBJ1-6; 7 bases fit TRBD1. V lost 5 bases and J lost 5; bases outside the gene matches: 6. CDR1 MNHNS and CDR2 SASEGT come from the germline V gene. This CDR3 comprises 15 residues. The CDR3: CASSHQTGNNSPLHF. The DNA of the CDR3 is TGTGCCAGCAGTCACCAGACAGGGAATAATTCACCCCTCCACTTT.

By sample share, this clonotype is medium-sized (0.01 to 0.1%). V is TRBV5-6 and J is TRBJ2-5; no definite D call. Per germline, CDR1 SGHDT and CDR2 YYEEEE. Trimming shortened V by 2 bases and J by 5 bases, and 16 bases separated the two germline ends. CDR3 length: 15 amino acids. CDR3 bases: TGTGCCAGCAGCTTACTTGGACCCGATGGGGAGACCCAGTACTTC. Protein: CASSLLGPDGETQYF. Variable domain in full (rest from reference TRBV5-6 and TRBJ2-5): DAGVTQSPTHLIKTRGQQVTLRCSPKSGHDTVSWYQQALGQGPQFIFQYYEEEERQRGNFPDRFSGHQFPNYSSELNVNALLLGDSALYLCASSLLGPDGETQYFGPGTRLLVL.

In this sample, this clonotype turned up a few times. V is TRBV7-2 and J is TRBJ2-7, with D possibly being TRBD2 (5 bases). This CDR3 is built from 13 residues. The V end was cut by 3 bases, the J end by 0 bases, with 6 bases between. Per germline, CDR1 SGHTA and CDR2 FQGNSA. DNA of the CDR3: TGTGCCAGCAGCTTGGCGGGCTCCTACGAGCAGTACTTC. It translates to CASSLAGSYEQYF.

This clonotype turned up a few times. This chain links TRBV7-2 with TRBJ2-2, with D perhaps matching TRBD2 (6 bases). The CDR3 covers 14 residues. Germline V CDR1 and CDR2: SGHTA, FQGNSA. Between the trimmed V and J ends, which lost 8 bases and 0 bases, there was a span of 10 bases. This CDR3 reads CASLWGANTGELFF. The CDR3 DNA follows: TGTGCCAGCTTGTGGGGGGCGAACACCGGGGAGCTGTTTTTT.

This clonotype was seen more than once but under ten times. The J gene is TRBJ1-1, the V gene TRBV12-3 or TRBV12-4; possibly TRBD1 for D (6 bases). CDR3 size: 15 residues. The V end lost 1 base, the J end lost 6 bases, and 15 bases lay between the germline ends. The CDR3 DNA sequence: TGTGCCAGCAGTTTAGGAACACAGGGTAGGCCTGAAGCTTTCTTT. This codes for CASSLGTQGRPEAFF.

This clonotype is large within its sample. This chain links TRBV6-5 with TRBJ2-3, with a weak D call TRBD1 (7 bases). The germline V gene has CDR1 MNHEY and CDR2 SVGAGI. Trimming cost V 6 bases and J 0 bases, with 16 bases left between them. This CDR3 is 16 amino acids long. The CDR3, as DNA: TGTGCCAGCAGCAATTGGCGGGACAGTAGCACAGATACGCAGTATTTT. Protein product: CASSNWRDSSTDTQYF.

The chain has TRBV11-2 and TRBJ2-3; TRBD2 matches 7 bases. The CDR3 runs 14 residues. Trimming cost V 2 bases and J 6 bases; bases outside gene matches: 5. Germline V CDR1 and CDR2: SGHAT, FQNNGV. The CDR3 DNA follows: TGTGCCAGCAGCTTACTGAGCGGGGCTGATACGCAGTATTTT. Translated: CASSLLSGADTQYF.

The gene calls are TRBV5-4 and TRBJ2-1, with 9 bases lining up with TRBD2. Trimming cost V 0 bases and J 5 bases; bases outside gene matches: 3. Germline CDR1 and CDR2: SGHNT and YYREEE (reference sequence). This CDR3 comprises 15 residues. The CDR3 sequence is CASSLVTSGHNEQFF. CDR3 nucleotides: TGTGCCAGCAGCTTGGTGACTAGCGGCCACAATGAGCAGTTCTTC.

This chain connects TRBV18 to TRBJ2-7; weak D call: TRBD1 (6 bases). V gave up 4 bases and J gave up 1 base, with 8 bases separating them. This CDR3 spans 13 amino acids. The germline gives CDR1 KGHSH, CDR2 LQKENI. The CDR3 protein is CASSLTGSYEQYF. The CDR3 coding sequence is TGTGCCAGCTCACTAACAGGGTCCTACGAGCAGTACTTC.

V usage is TRBV5-4 and J usage is TRBJ1-2, with TRBD1 as a possible D gene (5 bases). V was pared by 4 bases and J by 6 bases, with 22 bases between. This CDR3 comprises 16 residues. Germline values: CDR1 SGHNT, CDR2 YYREEE (reference sequence). The CDR3 bases are TGTGCCAGCAGCCTTGAAAGGGGCAGCGCTCGGGATGGCTACACCTTC. Translating it yields CASSLERGSARDGYTF.

This clonotype was seen only a few times. The CDR3: CAWTHRGEAFF. The CDR3 DNA is TGTGCCTGGACCCACCGGGGTGAAGCTTTCTTT. The chain joins TRBV30 to TRBJ1-1, with unresolved D. The CDR3 sequence is 11 residues long. Germline CDR1 and CDR2: GTSNPN and SVGIG (reference sequence). Trimming shortened V by 4 bases and J by 7 bases, and 10 bases separated the two germline ends.

This clonotype is large by share. V gene TRBV6-6 combines with J gene TRBJ1-2, with 7 bases that match TRBD1. Germline CDR1 MNHNY, CDR2 SVGAGI (reference sequence). CDR3 length: 12 residues. As DNA, the CDR3 is TGTAAGGCAGGGGGACTCTTCTATGGCTACACCTTC. This gives the protein CKAGGLFYGYTF.

This clonotype was observed a handful of times. The chain is built from TRBV6-4 and TRBJ2-1; D uncertain. This CDR3 region has 14 residues. CDR1 and CDR2 from the germline V gene are MRHNA and SNTAGT. V was shortened by 1 base and J by 7 bases, with 11 bases between the two germline ends. DNA of the CDR3: TGTGCCAGCAGTGACTACTCATTGGGGAATGAGCAGTTCTTC. This gives the protein CASSDYSLGNEQFF.

This chain joins TRBV20-1 and TRBJ2-1, with a tentative D call TRBD1 (6 bases). The germline gives CDR1 DFQATT, CDR2 SNEGSKA (reference sequence). Deletions cut 0 bases from V and 5 bases from J, with 23 bases between. The CDR3 contains 18 residues. The CDR3 loop is CSAREVWRPQGLDNEQFF. CDR3 sequence (DNA): TGCAGTGCTAGAGAGGTGTGGCGACCCCAGGGGCTAGACAATGAGCAGTTCTTC.

This clonotype has more than one count but fewer than ten. This sequence joins TRBV19 and TRBJ2-1; 7 bases match TRBD1. The junction had 7 bases not matched to a gene; V was cut back by 5 bases and J by 3 bases. This CDR3 comprises 15 residues. The germline V gene encodes CDR1 LNHDA and CDR2 SQIVND (reference sequence). The CDR3: CASSPDRILYNEQFF. The CDR3, as DNA: TGTGCCAGTAGTCCGGACAGGATTCTCTACAATGAGCAGTTCTTC.

This clonotype is medium-sized by share. The J gene is TRBJ2-7, the V gene TRBV30; D may be TRBD1 (6 bases). V was cut by 1 base and J by 4 bases, with 14 bases left in between. Germline V gene lookup returns CDR1 GTSNPN and CDR2 SVGIG (reference sequence). CDR3 length equals 14 residues. The CDR3 nucleotides read TGTGCCTGGAGTGCAAATCTGAGGGGGTACGAGCAGTACTTC. Residues: CAWSANLRGYEQYF.

This chain joins TRBV6-5 and TRBJ2-1, with 10 bases identical to TRBD2. The CDR3 runs 14 residues. After removal of 6 bases from V and 9 bases from J, the junction contained 8 bases not matched to a gene. CDR1 MNHEY and CDR2 SVGAGI come from the germline V gene. CDR3 in amino acids: CASRASGREIEQFF. CDR3 coding DNA: TGTGCCAGCAGAGCAAGCGGGAGGGAGATTGAGCAGTTCTTC.

Sample share makes this clonotype medium-sized (0.01 to 0.1%). The rearrangement joins TRBV29-1 to TRBJ1-1; D gene unclear. The CDR3 is made up of 12 amino acids. Trimming stripped 5 bases from V and 6 bases from J, with 13 bases between. The germline V gene has CDR1 SQVTM and CDR2 ANQGSEA. The CDR3 here is CSVTPLSAEAFF. The CDR3, as DNA: TGCAGCGTTACCCCATTGTCGGCTGAAGCTTTCTTT.